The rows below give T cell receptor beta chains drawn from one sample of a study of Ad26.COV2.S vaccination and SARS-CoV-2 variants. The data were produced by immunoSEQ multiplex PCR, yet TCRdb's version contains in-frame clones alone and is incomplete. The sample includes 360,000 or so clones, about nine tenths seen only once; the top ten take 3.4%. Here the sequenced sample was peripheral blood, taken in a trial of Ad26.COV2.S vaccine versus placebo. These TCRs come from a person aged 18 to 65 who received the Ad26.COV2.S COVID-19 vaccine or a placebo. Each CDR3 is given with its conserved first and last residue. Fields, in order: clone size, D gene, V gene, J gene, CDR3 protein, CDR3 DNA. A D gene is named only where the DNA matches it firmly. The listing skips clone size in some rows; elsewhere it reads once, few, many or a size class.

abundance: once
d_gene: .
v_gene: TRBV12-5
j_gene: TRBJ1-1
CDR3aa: CASGPPKENTEAFF
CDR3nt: TGTGCTAGTGGTCCCCCGAAGGAGAACACTGAAGCTTTCTTT

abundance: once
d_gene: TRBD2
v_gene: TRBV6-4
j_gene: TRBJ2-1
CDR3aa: CASSQTTSGIGDEQFF
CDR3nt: TGTGCCAGCAGTCAAACAACTAGCGGGATTGGGGATGAGCAGTTCTTC

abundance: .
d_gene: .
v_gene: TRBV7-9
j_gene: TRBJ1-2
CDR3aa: CASSTTGTGNYGYTF
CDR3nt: TGTGCCAGCAGCACCACTGGCACAGGGAACTATGGCTACACCTTC

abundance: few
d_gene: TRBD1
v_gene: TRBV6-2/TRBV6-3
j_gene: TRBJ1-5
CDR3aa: CASSLGTGTNQPQHF
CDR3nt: TGTGCCAGCAGTCTAGGGACAGGCACTAATCAGCCCCAGCATTTT

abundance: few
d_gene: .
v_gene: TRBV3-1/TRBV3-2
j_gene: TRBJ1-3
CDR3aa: CASSPRVAGNTIYF
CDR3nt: TGTGCCAGCAGCCCAAGGGTTGCTGGAAACACCATATATTTT

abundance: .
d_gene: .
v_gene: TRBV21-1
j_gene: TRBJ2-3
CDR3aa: CASSKPYSLRRYF
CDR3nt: TGTGCCAGCAGCAAACCCTATTCTTTGAGGAGGTATTTT

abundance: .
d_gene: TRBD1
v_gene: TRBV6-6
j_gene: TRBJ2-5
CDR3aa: CATSDPSGQGTETQYF
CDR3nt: TGTGCCACCTCGGACCCGTCGGGACAGGGGACAGAGACCCAGTACTTC

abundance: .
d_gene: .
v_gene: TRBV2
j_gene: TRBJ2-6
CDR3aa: CASRGAGANVLTF
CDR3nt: TGTGCCAGCAGAGGGGCTGGGGCCAACGTCCTGACTTTC

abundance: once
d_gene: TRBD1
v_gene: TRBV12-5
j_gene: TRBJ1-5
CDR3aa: CASAWTGSNQPQHF
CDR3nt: TGTGCTAGTGCCTGGACAGGGAGCAATCAGCCCCAGCATTTT

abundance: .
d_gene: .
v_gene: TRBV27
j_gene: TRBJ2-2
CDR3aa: CASSLGGRALTGELFF
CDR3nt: TGTGCCAGCAGTCTAGGGGGACGGGCCTTAACCGGGGAGCTGTTTTTT

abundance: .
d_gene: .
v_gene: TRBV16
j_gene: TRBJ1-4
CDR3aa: CASSAEQGPSRPTNEKLFF
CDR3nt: TGTGCCAGCAGCGCCGAGCAGGGGCCGTCCCGGCCAACTAATGAAAAACTGTTTTTT

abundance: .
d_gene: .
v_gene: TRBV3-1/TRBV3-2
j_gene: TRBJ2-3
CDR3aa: CASSQDFRLRDGSDTQYF
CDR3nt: TGTGCCAGCAGCCAAGATTTTCGACTAAGGGACGGGTCAGATACGCAGTATTTT

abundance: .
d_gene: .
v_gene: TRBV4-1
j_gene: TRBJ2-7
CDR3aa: CASSQEGSYSYEQYF
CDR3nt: TGCGCCAGCAGCCAAGAAGGATCCTACTCCTACGAGCAGTACTTC

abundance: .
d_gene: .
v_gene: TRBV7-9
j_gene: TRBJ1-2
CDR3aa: CASSFGSGYGYTF
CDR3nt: TGTGCCAGCAGCTTCGGTTCAGGGTATGGCTACACCTTC

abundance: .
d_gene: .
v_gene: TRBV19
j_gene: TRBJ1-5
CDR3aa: CASSTGLSNQPQHF
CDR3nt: TGTGCCAGTAGTACTGGACTTAGCAATCAGCCCCAGCATTTT

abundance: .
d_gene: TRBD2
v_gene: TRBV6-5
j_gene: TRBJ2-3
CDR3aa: CASSSRGGTTDTQYF
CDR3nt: TGTGCCAGCAGTAGCCGCGGGGGGACCACAGATACGCAGTATTTT

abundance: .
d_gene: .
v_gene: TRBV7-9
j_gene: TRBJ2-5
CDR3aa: CASSSNGSFQETQYF
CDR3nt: TGTGCCAGCAGCTCAAACGGCTCTTTCCAAGAGACCCAGTACTTC

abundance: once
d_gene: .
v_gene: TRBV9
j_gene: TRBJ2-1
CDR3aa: CASSVDSRYNEQFF
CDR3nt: TGTGCCAGCAGCGTAGATTCTAGATACAATGAGCAGTTCTTC

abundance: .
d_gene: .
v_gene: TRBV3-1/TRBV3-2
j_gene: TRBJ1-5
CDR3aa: CASSPGLANQPQHF
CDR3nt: TGTGCCAGCAGCCCGGGACTTGCCAACCAGCCCCAGCATTTT

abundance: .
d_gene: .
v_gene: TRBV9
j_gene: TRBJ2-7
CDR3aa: CASSGGPNSYEQYF
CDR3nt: TGTGCCAGCAGCGGAGGCCCCAATTCCTACGAGCAGTACTTC

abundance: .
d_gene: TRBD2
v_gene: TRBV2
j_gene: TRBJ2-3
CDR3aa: CASRGTTTSSTDTQYF
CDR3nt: TGTGCCAGCAGGGGGACTACTACTTCTAGCACAGATACGCAGTATTTT

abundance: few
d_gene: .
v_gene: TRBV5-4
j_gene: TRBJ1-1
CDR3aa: CASSLAGVGAFF
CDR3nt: TGTGCCAGCAGCTTAGCCGGGGTAGGAGCTTTCTTT

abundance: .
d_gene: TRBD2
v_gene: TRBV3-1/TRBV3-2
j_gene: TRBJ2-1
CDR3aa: CASSRLAGAEQFF
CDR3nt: TGTGCCAGCAGCCGACTAGCGGGGGCCGAGCAGTTCTTC

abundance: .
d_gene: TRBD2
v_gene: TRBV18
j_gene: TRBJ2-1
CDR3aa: CASSPATSGGPYNEQFF
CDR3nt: TGTGCCAGCTCACCTGCGACTAGCGGGGGACCTTACAATGAGCAGTTCTTC

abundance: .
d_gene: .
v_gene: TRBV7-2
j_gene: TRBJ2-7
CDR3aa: CASSPDGNSYEQYF
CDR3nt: TGTGCCAGCAGCCCCGACGGGAATTCCTACGAGCAGTACTTC

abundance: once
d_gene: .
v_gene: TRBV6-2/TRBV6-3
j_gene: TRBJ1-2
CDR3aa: CASSSGRAYGYTF
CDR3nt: TGTGCCAGCAGTTCCGGCAGGGCCTATGGCTACACCTTC